This T cell receptor (beta chain) originates from a study of glioma-infiltrating T cells. Germline V lookup: CDR1 MDHEN, CDR2 SYDVKM. CDR3 size: 15 residues. J gave up 5 bases and V 7 bases, and 9 bases lay outside the gene matches. This clonotype has ten or more counts. The antigen is undetermined. Findings of the study overall: Very few CDR3 sequences were shared between tissue and blood. Gliomas, especially low-grade, showed above-expected tissue-blood divergence; non-neoplastic patients showed below.

TCR alpha and beta CDR3 regions were amplified from RNA using iRepertoire nested multiplex PCR. For one-step reverse transcription and amplification, 100-400 ng of tissue mRNA or PBMC total RNA was used. In TCRdb, the multiplex PCR reads were re-called with MiXCR into one record per CDR3 protein. This table holds about 130,000 distinct CDR3 sequences, under 25% found once. The chain joins TRBV28 to TRBJ2-5, with 11 bases identical to TRBD2. This receptor was taken from a human donor with low-grade glioma or glioblastoma, undergoing nonglioma brain surgery, or in good health (not recorded which). Sequencing was done on a sample of glioma tissue, nonneoplastic brain tissue, or PBMCs (not recorded which). The CDR3, as DNA: TGTGCCAGCACCAATAGCGGGGGGGCTTGGGAGACCCAGTACTTC. Translation: CASTNSGGAWETQYF.